These 21 T cell receptor beta chains were sequenced from one sample in a study of spatial heterogeneity in lung cancer. Time point specified: sample taken at primary tumor resection. Study results and limitations: Expanded alpha and beta TCR counts within tumors tracked tumor mutation counts.

Antigens for these TCRs are unknown. TCRdb reanalysed the 5' RACE reads using MiXCR and keeps one entry per CDR3 protein. The profile shows around 3,000 distinct CDR3 sequences, 5% to 7% of them singletons. Sequencing was performed on lung tumor tissue, taken at surgery. Receptors originate from a male donor with early-stage non-small cell lung cancer.

This clonotype is medium-sized in the sample. A library made for alpha chains picked up this beta chain off target, so its size means little. The chain links TRBV5-1 to TRBJ2-1, with D perhaps TRBD1 (6 bases). This CDR3 contains 14 residues. Germline lookup yields CDR1 SGHRS and CDR2 YFSETQ. The V gene lost 4 bases and the J gene lost 9 bases, with 17 bases spanning the gap. The CDR3 DNA is TGCGCCAGCAGCGAACAACAGGGATGGGTTGAGCAGTTCTTC. Amino acid sequence: CASSEQQGWVEQFF.

This clonotype was seen many times. In a library made to pick up alpha chains, this beta chain is a stray read with a size that means little. J is TRBJ2-2 and V is TRBV7-2; D gene uncertain. The germline V gene encodes CDR1 SGHTA and CDR2 FQGNSA. The CDR3 runs 13 residues. Trimming removed 5 bases at V and 6 bases at J, with 10 bases between. CDR3 DNA sequence: TGTGCCAGCAGCGTGAACTTAGCCGGGGAGCTGTTTTTT. It specifies CASSVNLAGELFF. Combining the CDR3 with reference TRBV7-2 and TRBJ2-2 gives the whole variable domain GAGVSQSPSNKVTEKGKDVELRCDPISGHTALYWYRQSLGQGLEFLIYFQGNSAPDKSGLPSDRFSAERTGGSVSTLTIQRTQQEDSAVYLCASSVNLAGELFFGEGSRLTVL.

This clonotype counts as medium-sized. This beta chain appears as a stray read in a library generated for alpha chains; its size is not informative. The chain employs TRBV7-3 and TRBJ2-5, with a tentative D call TRBD2 (5 bases). The CDR3 runs 17 residues. V was clipped by 1 base and J by 3 bases, with 18 bases between them. Per germline, CDR1 SGHTA and CDR2 FQGTGA. The CDR3: CASSLKGGARAEETQYF. CDR3 DNA: TGTGCCAGCAGCTTAAAAGGAGGCGCCCGGGCGGAAGAGACCCAGTACTTC.

This clonotype counts as medium-sized (0.01 to 0.1%). This beta chain represents an off-target read in a library built for alpha chains; its size is of limited meaning. The chain combines TRBV6-6 with TRBJ1-1; no firm D call. V was shortened by 6 bases and J by 0 bases, with 14 bases between the two germline ends. This CDR3 contains 15 residues. Germline values: CDR1 MNHNY, CDR2 SVGAGI (reference sequence). The CDR3 is CASSPAPHMNTEAFF. For the CDR3, the DNA is TGTGCCAGCAGCCCCGCACCCCACATGAACACTGAAGCTTTCTTT.

By its share, this clonotype is medium-sized. For a library built for alpha chains, this beta chain is a stray read; little rests on its size. The chain uses TRBV5-4 and TRBJ2-5; the D gene could be TRBD1 or TRBD2 (5 bases each). The CDR3 runs 14 residues. Per the germline V gene, CDR1 is SGHNT and CDR2 is YYREEE (reference sequence). Trimming took 2 bases from V and 5 from J, leaving 13 bases between them. CDR3: CASSLEGPRETQYF. CDR3 in DNA: TGTGCCAGCAGCTTAGAGGGACCGAGGGAGACCCAGTACTTC.

Judged by abundance, this clonotype is medium-sized. This beta chain is a stray sequence in a library constructed for alpha chains; its clone size is not meaningful. The chain is built from TRBV7-2 and TRBJ1-4; the match to TRBD1 covers 9 bases. The CDR3 has 15 amino acids. The V segment lost 4 bases and the J segment 3 bases; nucleotides outside the gene matches: 3. Germline CDR1 is SGHTA and CDR2 is FQGNSA. The CDR3 coding sequence is TGTGCCAGCAGCTGGGACAGGGCAGCTAATGAAAAACTGTTTTTT. Protein sequence: CASSWDRAANEKLFF.

This clonotype counts as medium-sized. This beta chain is an unintended read in a library built for alpha chains; its size means little. The V call is TRBV6-2 or TRBV6-3, the J call TRBJ1-1; D is undetermined. The CDR3 length is 13 residues. Germline CDR1 MNHEY, CDR2 SVGEGT. Trimming removed 0 bases at V and 2 bases at J, with 4 bases between. The CDR3 DNA reads TGTGCCAGCAGTTACTCGAAAAACACTGAAGCTTTCTTT. Amino acids: CASSYSKNTEAFF.

This clonotype counts as medium-sized. In a library made to pick up alpha chains, this beta chain is a stray read with a size that means little. The chain links TRBV27 to TRBJ2-5; 9 nucleotides agree with TRBD2. The CDR3 length is 15 residues. The germline V gene encodes CDR1 MNHEY and CDR2 SMNVEV (reference sequence). Trimming cost V 4 bases and J 5 bases; bases outside gene matches: 8. The CDR3, as DNA: TGTGCCAGCAGTTCGGTAGCGGGGGCCCATGAGACCCAGTACTTC. Translation gives CASSSVAGAHETQYF.

This clonotype is medium-sized in the sample. A library made for alpha chains picked up this beta chain off target, so its size means little. The chain carries TRBV20-1 and TRBJ2-2, with 9 bases identical to TRBD1. Trimming took 6 bases from V and 5 from J; bases not matched to a gene: 13. Germline V gene data show CDR1 as DFQATT and CDR2 as SNEGSKA (reference sequence). The CDR3 has 16 residues. CDR3 DNA: TGCAGTGCCGGGACCTCCGGGACAGGGAGGACCGGGGAGCTGTTTTTT. Residues: CSAGTSGTGRTGELFF.

In its sample, this clonotype ranks as medium-sized. With the library built for alpha chains, this beta chain is off target and its frequency is not meaningful. This sequence joins TRBV6-6 and TRBJ2-7, with 9 positions matching TRBD2. Looked up from germline, CDR1 is MNHNY and CDR2 is SVGAGI (reference sequence). The trim removed 6 bases at V and 4 bases at J, leaving 10 bases unmatched. The CDR3 is 15 residues long. The DNA for the CDR3 is TGTGCCAGCAGCCCACCCGGGACTAGCTCGTACGAGCAGTACTTC. Its protein product is CASSPPGTSSYEQYF.

This clonotype was observed a handful of times. This beta chain was picked up by a library intended for alpha chains and is off target, so its count carries little meaning. V is TRBV20-1 and J is TRBJ2-7, with 9 bases aligning to TRBD1. Germline CDR1 is DFQATT and CDR2 is SNEGSKA (reference sequence). With V trimmed by 5 bases and J by 5 bases, 7 bases remained unmatched. This CDR3 contains 13 residues. The chain's CDR3 is CSAPGTGIHEQYF. The CDR3 bases are TGCAGTGCTCCCGGGACAGGGATCCACGAGCAGTACTTC.

This clonotype counts as medium-sized. This beta chain was picked up by a library intended for alpha chains and is off target, so its count carries little meaning. This sequence joins TRBV2 and TRBJ2-3, with TRBD2 matching 7 bases. Germline values: CDR1 SNHLY, CDR2 FYNNEI. J gave up 2 bases and V 5 bases, and 10 bases lay outside the gene matches. The CDR3 covers 16 residues. The CDR3 loop is CASSTVSGTITDTQYF. The CDR3 DNA reads as TGTGCCAGCAGTACAGTCTCCGGGACTATCACAGATACGCAGTATTTT.

This clonotype is medium-sized (0.01 to 0.1%) in the sample. A library made for alpha chains picked up this beta chain off target, so its size means little. V and J are TRBV7-2 and TRBJ2-5, with 15 bases matching TRBD2. Germline trimming cut 5 bases from V and 9 bases from J; bases unmatched to any gene: 16. Germline V gene lookup returns CDR1 SGHTA and CDR2 FQGNSA. The CDR3 spans 18 residues. CDR3 region: CASSPRTSGGGRRAAQYF. CDR3 nucleotide sequence: TGTGCCAGCAGCCCCAGGACTAGCGGGGGGGGCCGGCGGGCGGCCCAGTACTTC.

By share of the sample, this clonotype is medium-sized. Since it is a stray read in a library aimed at alpha chains, this beta chain has a size that is not meaningful. V usage is TRBV28 and J usage is TRBJ1-4; 9 nucleotides agree with TRBD1. Trimming took 6 bases from V and 8 from J; bases not matched to a gene: 7. Per the germline V gene, CDR1 is MDHEN and CDR2 is SYDVKM. The CDR3 contains 14 residues. The CDR3 coding sequence is TGTGCCAGCAGCCGCGGACAGGGGAGGGAAAAACTGTTTTTT. As protein: CASSRGQGREKLFF.

This clonotype was seen ten or more times. This beta chain is an off-target read within a library intended for alpha chains, so its frequency means little. This chain uses TRBV7-2 with TRBJ2-3; 8 nucleotides agree with TRBD2. V gave up 2 bases and J gave up 1 base; unmatched junction bases: 8. The CDR3 sequence is 17 residues long. The germline V gene encodes CDR1 SGHTA and CDR2 FQGNSA. CDR3 sequence reads: CASSLSPTSVGTDTQYF. For the CDR3, the DNA is TGTGCCAGCAGCTTATCACCGACTAGCGTCGGCACAGATACGCAGTATTTT.

In its sample, this clonotype ranks as medium-sized (0.01 to 0.1%). This beta chain lies outside the target of a library built for alpha chains; its clone size means little. The chain joins TRBV12-3 or TRBV12-4 to TRBJ1-2, with D possibly TRBD1 on 6 matching bases. V lost 3 bases and J 8 bases, leaving 13 bases between the germline ends. The CDR3 extends over 13 amino acids. CDR3 nucleotides: TGTGCCAGCAGTTTGGGGGCCAGTCGGGGCTACACCTTC. As protein: CASSLGASRGYTF.

This clonotype rates as medium-sized. This beta chain slipped into a library made for alpha chains as a stray read, so its size is not meaningful. This chain joins TRBV7-2 and TRBJ1-2, with D possibly TRBD1 on 6 matching bases. V was trimmed by 4 bases and J by 8 bases, leaving 17 bases between them. This CDR3 is 14 amino acids long. Germline V lookup: CDR1 SGHTA, CDR2 FQGNSA. This chain's CDR3 is CASSSVRGQSGYTF. The CDR3 bases are TGTGCCAGCAGCTCGGTGCGGGGGCAGTCAGGCTACACCTTC.

By frequency in the sample, this clonotype is medium-sized (0.01 to 0.1%). In a library made to pick up alpha chains, this beta chain is a stray read with a size that means little. This CDR3 reads CASSLGTQSNQPQHF. As DNA, the CDR3 is TGCGCCAGCAGCTTAGGGACACAGAGCAATCAGCCCCAGCATTTT. The chain couples TRBV5-1 to TRBJ1-5; TRBD1 might be the D (6 bases). This CDR3 has 15 amino acids. The ends were cut back, 2 bases at V and 1 base at J, with 10 bases in the middle. Germline CDR1 and CDR2: SGHRS and YFSETQ.

In its sample, this clonotype ranks as medium-sized. This beta chain turned up in a library designed for alpha chains; as an off-target read, its abundance says little. The chain links TRBV28 to TRBJ2-4; a weak D match, TRBD1 (5 bases). Per germline, CDR1 MDHEN and CDR2 SYDVKM. The CDR3 has 15 amino acids. The V end lost 6 bases, the J end lost 7 bases, and 19 bases lay between the germline ends. The CDR3 here is CASRSYQGVKNIQYF. DNA for the CDR3: TGTGCCAGCAGAAGTTACCAAGGGGTGAAGAACATTCAGTACTTC.

This clonotype is categorized as medium-sized. As an off-target read in a library built for alpha chains, this beta chain has a frequency of little significance. This rearrangement joins TRBV7-8 to TRBJ2-2; maybe TRBD1 (5 bases). The CDR3 loop spans 15 amino acids. V was clipped by 1 base and J by 6 bases, with 12 bases between them. The germline gives CDR1 SGHVS, CDR2 FQNEAQ. CDR3 region: CASSLVGEWSGELFF. The CDR3 nucleotides are TGTGCCAGCAGCTTAGTAGGGGAATGGTCCGGGGAGCTGTTTTTT. The full variable domain, completed using reference TRBV7-8 and TRBJ2-2, is GAGVSQSPRYKVAKRGQDVALRCDPISGHVSLFWYQQALGQGPEFLTYFQNEAQLDKSGLPSDRFFAERPEGSVSTLKIQRTQQEDSAVYLCASSLVGEWSGELFFGEGSRLTVL.

Sample share makes this clonotype medium-sized. This beta chain was picked up by a library intended for alpha chains and is off target, so its count carries little meaning. This chain uses TRBV7-9 with TRBJ2-3; TRBD2 agrees at 8 bases. This CDR3 is 16 amino acids long. Trimming at V came to 5 bases and at J to 4 bases, leaving 11 bases not matched to a gene. Germline V gene data show CDR1 as SEHNR and CDR2 as FQNEAQ (reference sequence). The CDR3 reads CASSPSLTSASDTQYF. CDR3 in DNA: TGTGCCAGCAGCCCTTCCTTGACTAGCGCTTCAGATACGCAGTATTTT.